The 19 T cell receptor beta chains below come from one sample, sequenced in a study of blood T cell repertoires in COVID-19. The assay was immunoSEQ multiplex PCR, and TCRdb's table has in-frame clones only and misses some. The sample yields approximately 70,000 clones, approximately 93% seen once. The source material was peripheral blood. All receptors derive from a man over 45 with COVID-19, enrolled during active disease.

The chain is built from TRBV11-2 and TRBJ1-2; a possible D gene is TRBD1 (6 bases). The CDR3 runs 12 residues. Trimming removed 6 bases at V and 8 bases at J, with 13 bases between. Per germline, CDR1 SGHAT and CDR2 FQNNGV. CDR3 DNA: TGTGCCAGCAGAGCCCAAGGGGGAGGCTACACCTTC. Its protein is CASRAQGGGYTF.

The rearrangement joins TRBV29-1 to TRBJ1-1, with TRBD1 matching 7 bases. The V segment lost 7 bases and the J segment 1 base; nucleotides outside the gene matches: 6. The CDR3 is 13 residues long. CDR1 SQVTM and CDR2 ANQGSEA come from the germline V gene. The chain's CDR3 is CSAGDSTNTEAFF. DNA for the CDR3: TGCAGCGCCGGGGACAGCACGAACACTGAAGCTTTCTTT.

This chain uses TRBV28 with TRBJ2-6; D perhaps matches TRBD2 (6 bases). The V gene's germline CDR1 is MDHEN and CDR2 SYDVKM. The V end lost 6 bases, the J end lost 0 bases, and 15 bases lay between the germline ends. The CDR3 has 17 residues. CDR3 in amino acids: CASRRGGARSGANVLTF. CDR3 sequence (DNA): TGTGCCAGCAGGCGGGGCGGCGCTCGCTCTGGGGCCAACGTCCTGACTTTC.

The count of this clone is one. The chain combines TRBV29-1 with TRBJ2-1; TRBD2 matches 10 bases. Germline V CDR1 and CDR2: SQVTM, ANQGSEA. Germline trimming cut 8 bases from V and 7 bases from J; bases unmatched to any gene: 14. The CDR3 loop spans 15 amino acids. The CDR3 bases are TGCAGCACCCTCGGACTAGCGGAGACATCAAATGAGCAGTTCTTC. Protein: CSTLGLAETSNEQFF.

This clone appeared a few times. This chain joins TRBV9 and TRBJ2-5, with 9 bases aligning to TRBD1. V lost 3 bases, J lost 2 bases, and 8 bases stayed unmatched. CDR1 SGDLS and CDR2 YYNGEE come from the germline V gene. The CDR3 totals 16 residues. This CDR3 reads CASSEAPGQGQETQYF. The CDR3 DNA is TGTGCCAGCAGCGAGGCTCCGGGACAGGGTCAAGAGACCCAGTACTTC.

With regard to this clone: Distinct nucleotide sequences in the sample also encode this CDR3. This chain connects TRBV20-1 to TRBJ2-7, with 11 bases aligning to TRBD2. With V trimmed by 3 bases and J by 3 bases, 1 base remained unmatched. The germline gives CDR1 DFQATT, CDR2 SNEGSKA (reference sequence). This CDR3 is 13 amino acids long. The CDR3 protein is CSASGTSGYEQYV. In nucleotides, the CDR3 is TGCAGTGCTAGTGGGACTAGCGGCTACGAGCAGTACGTC.

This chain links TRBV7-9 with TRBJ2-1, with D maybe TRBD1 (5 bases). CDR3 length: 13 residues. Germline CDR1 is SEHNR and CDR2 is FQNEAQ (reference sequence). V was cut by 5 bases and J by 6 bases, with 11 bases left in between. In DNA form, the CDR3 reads TGTGCCAGCAGCCCCCCCGACAGCAATGAGCAGTTCTTC. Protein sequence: CASSPPDSNEQFF. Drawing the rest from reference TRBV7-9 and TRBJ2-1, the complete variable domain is DTGVSQNPRHKITKRGQNVTFRCDPISEHNRLYWYRQTLGQGPEFLTYFQNEAQLEKSRLLSDRFSAERPKGSFSTLEIQRTEQGDSAMYLCASSPPDSNEQFFGPGTRLTVL.

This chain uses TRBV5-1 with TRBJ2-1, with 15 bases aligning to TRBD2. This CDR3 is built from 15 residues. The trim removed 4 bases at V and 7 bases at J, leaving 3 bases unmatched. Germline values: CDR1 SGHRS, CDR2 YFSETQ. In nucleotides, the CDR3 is TGCGCCAGCAGCGGGACTAGCGGGAGGTTTAATGAGCAGTTCTTC. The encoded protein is CASSGTSGRFNEQFF.

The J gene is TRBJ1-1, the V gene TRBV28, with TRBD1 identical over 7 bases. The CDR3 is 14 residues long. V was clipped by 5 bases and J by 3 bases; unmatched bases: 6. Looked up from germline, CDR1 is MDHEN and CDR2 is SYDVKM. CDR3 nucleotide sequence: TGTGCCAGCAGTCTGGGACAGACCTACACTGAAGCTTTCTTT. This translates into CASSLGQTYTEAFF.

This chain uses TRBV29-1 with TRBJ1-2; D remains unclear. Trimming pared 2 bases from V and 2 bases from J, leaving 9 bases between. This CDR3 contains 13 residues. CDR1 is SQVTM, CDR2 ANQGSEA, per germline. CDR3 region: CSVEKGANYGYTF. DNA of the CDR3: TGCAGCGTTGAAAAGGGAGCAAACTATGGCTACACCTTC.

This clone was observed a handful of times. CDR3 sequence: CASSAPGLAGRNEQFF. In nucleotides, the CDR3 is TGTGCCAGCAGTGCCCCGGGACTAGCGGGAAGGAATGAGCAGTTCTTC. The chain couples TRBV27 to TRBJ2-1; 13 bases agree with TRBD2. The CDR3 contains 16 residues. Germline values: CDR1 MNHEY, CDR2 SMNVEV (reference sequence). V shed 5 bases and J 7 bases; nucleotides not matched to a gene: 8.

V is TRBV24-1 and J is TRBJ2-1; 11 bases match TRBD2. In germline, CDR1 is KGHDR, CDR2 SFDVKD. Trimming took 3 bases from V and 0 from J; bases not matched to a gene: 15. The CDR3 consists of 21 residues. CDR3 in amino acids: CATSDTTGTSGILSSYNEQFF. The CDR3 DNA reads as TGTGCCACCAGTGATACTACCGGGACTAGCGGCATCTTGAGCTCCTACAATGAGCAGTTCTTC.

The CDR3 nucleotides read TGTGCCAGCTCACCACTTTCCCTAGCGGGAGGGCTGTCCTACAATGAGCAGTTCTTC. It translates to CASSPLSLAGGLSYNEQFF. This chain connects TRBV18 to TRBJ2-1; 12 bases are shared with TRBD2. The CDR3 is 19 residues long. The germline CDR1 and CDR2 sequences are KGHSH and LQKENI. V lost 1 base, J lost 1 base, and 8 bases stayed unmatched.

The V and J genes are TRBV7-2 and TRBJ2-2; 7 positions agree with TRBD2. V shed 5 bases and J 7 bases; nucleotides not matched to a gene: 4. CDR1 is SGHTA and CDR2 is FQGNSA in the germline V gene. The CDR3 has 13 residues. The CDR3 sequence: CASSTQRGGELFF. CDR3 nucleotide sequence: TGTGCCAGCAGCACTCAGCGGGGCGGGGAGCTGTTTTTT.

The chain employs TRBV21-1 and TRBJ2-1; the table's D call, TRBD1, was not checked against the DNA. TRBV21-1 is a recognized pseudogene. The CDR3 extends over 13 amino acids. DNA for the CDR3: TGTGCCAGCAGCGGGCGCCCCTACAATGAGCAGTTCTTC. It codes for CASSGRPYNEQFF.

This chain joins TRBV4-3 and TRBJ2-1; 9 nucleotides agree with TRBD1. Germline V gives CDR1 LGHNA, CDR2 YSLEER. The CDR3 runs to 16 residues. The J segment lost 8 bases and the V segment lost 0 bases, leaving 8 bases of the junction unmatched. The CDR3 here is CASSQDPGTGNDEQFF. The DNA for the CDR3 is TGCGCCAGCAGCCAAGATCCCGGGACAGGGAACGATGAGCAGTTCTTC.

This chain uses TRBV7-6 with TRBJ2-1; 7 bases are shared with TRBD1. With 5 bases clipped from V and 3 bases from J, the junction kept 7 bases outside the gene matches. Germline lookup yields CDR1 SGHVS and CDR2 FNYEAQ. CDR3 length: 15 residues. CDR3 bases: TGTGCCAGCAGCCTCGGACAGGTCCACTACAATGAGCAGTTCTTC. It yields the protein CASSLGQVHYNEQFF.

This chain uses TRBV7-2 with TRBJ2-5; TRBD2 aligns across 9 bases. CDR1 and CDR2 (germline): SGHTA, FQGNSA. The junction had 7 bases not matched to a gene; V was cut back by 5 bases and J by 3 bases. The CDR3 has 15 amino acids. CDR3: CASSPTSGLKETQYF. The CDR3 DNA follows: TGTGCCAGCAGCCCGACTAGCGGACTTAAAGAGACCCAGTACTTC.

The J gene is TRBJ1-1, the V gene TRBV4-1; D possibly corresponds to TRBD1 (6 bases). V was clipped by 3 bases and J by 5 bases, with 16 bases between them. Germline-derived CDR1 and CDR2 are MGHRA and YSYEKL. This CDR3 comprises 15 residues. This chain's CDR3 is CASSHRGEEGTEAFF. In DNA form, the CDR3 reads TGCGCCAGCAGCCACAGGGGCGAGGAAGGGACTGAAGCTTTCTTT.